This T cell receptor beta chain was recorded in a study of STAT5B mutations in CD4+ large granular lymphocyte leukemia. Buffy coats from healthy blood donors served as controls. The table came from immunoSEQ multiplex PCR; TCRdb's copy has only in-frame clones and leaves some out. The sample has some 19,000 clones; 70% are singletons. V lost 4 bases and J lost 7, with 19 bases in between. Germline CDR1 and CDR2: SGHAT and FQNNGV. CDR3 size: 15 residues. On this clone itself: The antigen remains undetermined.

Study-level findings and limits: Without HLA matching, higher CD4+ than CD8+ T-LGLL clonality could reflect small sample size. Compared with healthy controls (2/35), patient top clones favored TRBV06 (8/27). No patients shared main leukemic clonotypes, though roughly 25% appeared at low frequency elsewhere.

Material: CD4+ T cells from blood buffy coats. The source is a human donor in good health. V usage is TRBV11-2 and J usage is TRBJ1-1; maybe TRBD1 (5 bases). In DNA, the CDR3 is TGTGCCAGCAGCTCCAGGGACCTGGGCATCATTGAAGCTTTCTTT. Translated: CASSSRDLGIIEAFF.